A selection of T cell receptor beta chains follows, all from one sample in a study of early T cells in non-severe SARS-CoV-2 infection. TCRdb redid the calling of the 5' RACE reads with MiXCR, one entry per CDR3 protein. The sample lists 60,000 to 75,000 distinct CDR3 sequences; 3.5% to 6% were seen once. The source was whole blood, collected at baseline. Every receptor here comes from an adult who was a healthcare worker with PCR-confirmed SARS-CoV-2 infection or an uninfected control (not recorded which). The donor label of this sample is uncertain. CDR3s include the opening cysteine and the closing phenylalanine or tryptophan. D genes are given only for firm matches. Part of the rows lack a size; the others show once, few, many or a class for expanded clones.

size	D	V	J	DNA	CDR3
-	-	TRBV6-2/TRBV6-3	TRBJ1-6	TGTGCCAGCAGTCGGGACGGCAATTCACCCCTCCACTTT	CASSRDGNSPLHF
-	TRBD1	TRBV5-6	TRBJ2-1	TGTGCCAGCAGCTTGACAGGGGGCGGGAATGAGCAGTTCTTC	CASSLTGGGNEQFF
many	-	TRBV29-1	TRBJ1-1	TGCAGCGTTGAAGACGTTGGGGACACTGAAGCTTTCTTT	CSVEDVGDTEAFF
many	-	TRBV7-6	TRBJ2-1	TGTGCCAGCAGCCAGGGTCATGAGCAGTTCTTC	CASSQGHEQFF
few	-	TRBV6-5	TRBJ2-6	TGTGCCAGCAGTTACGACATACTCTCTGGGGCCAACGTCCTGACTTTC	CASSYDILSGANVLTF
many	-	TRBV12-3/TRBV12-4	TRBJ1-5	TGTGCCAGCACCCCGCGAGACCATAGCAATCAGCCCCAGCATTTT	CASTPRDHSNQPQHF
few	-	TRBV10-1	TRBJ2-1	TGCGCCAGCAGTGAGCCCGGGGTAGCGCCCTACAATGAGCAGTTCTTC	CASSEPGVAPYNEQFF
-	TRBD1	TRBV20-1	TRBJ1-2	TGCAGTGCTTCCTCCGGACAGGCTAACTATGGCTACACCTTC	CSASSGQANYGYTF
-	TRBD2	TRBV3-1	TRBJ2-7	TGTGCCAGCAGTCGTAGCGGGGGCGAGCAGTACTTC	CASSRSGGEQYF
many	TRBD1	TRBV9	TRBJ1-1	TGTGCCAGCGGAGTATTGGACAGGGTCACAGCGAACACTGAAGCTTTCTTT	CASGVLDRVTANTEAFF
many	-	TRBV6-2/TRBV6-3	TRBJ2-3	TGTGCCAGCATAAGCGGGCTTGGGACAGATACGCAGTATTTT	CASISGLGTDTQYF
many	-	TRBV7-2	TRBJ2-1	TGTGCCAGCAGCTTAGCCGGGGTGAGTGAGCAGTTCTTC	CASSLAGVSEQFF
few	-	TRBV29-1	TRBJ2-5	TGCAGCGCCGACGTTCCGGGGTTAGAGACCCAGTACTTC	CSADVPGLETQYF
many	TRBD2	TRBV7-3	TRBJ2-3	TGTGCCAGCAGCTTACGACTAGCGGGGACAGATACGCAGTATTTT	CASSLRLAGTDTQYF
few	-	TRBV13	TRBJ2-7	TGTGCCAGCAGGGGCGGTGCGGGGAGGACTCAGGGAGGCGAGCAGTACTTC	CASRGGAGRTQGGEQYF
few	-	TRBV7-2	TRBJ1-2	TGTGCCAGCAGCAGGTGGACAGAGCCGTCTGGCTACACCTTC	CASSRWTEPSGYTF
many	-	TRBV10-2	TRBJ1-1	TGCGCCAGCAGTGATGGGTATCCGGGGGACACTGAAGCTTTCTTT	CASSDGYPGDTEAFF
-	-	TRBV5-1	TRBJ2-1	TGCGCCAGCAGCTACCGGGACTCCAGGGTAGGTGAGCAGTTCTTC	CASSYRDSRVGEQFF
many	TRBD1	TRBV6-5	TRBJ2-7	TGTGCCAGCAGTCCCGACAGGGAAAGGTACGAGCAGTACTTC	CASSPDRERYEQYF
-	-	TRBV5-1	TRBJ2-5	TGCGCCAGCAGCTTGGCGGGGGACCTCCAAGAGACCCAGTACTTC	CASSLAGDLQETQYF